Following are 6 T cell receptor beta chains from one sample sequenced in a study of blood T cell repertoires in COVID-19. Data came from immunoSEQ multiplex PCR; TCRdb stores just in-frame clones and leaves some out. Among under 250,000 clones listed, 92% were seen once. Sequencing input: peripheral blood. The receptors were gathered from a man aged 25-40 years with acute or convalescent COVID-19.

The rearrangement links TRBV28 to TRBJ1-5; 7 bases map to TRBD1. V was clipped by 10 bases and J by 2 bases; unmatched bases: 17. This CDR3 has 17 residues. Germline assignment: CDR1 MDHEN and CDR2 SYDVKM. This chain's CDR3 is CANPRDRRYGGNQPQHF. CDR3 DNA sequence: TGTGCCAACCCTAGGGACAGAAGGTATGGGGGCAATCAGCCCCAGCATTTT.

The genes are TRBV2 and TRBJ1-3; D call uncertain. Looked up from germline, CDR1 is SNHLY and CDR2 is FYNNEI. This CDR3 is built from 15 residues. The germline V and J ends were trimmed by 6 bases and 3 bases, with 15 bases remaining between them. The CDR3 bases are TGTGCCAGCAGGAATGGACTCTCGGTTGGAAACACCATATATTTT. It codes for CASRNGLSVGNTIYF.

The gene calls are TRBV6-5 and TRBJ1-4; a weak D match, TRBD1 (5 bases). V was clipped by 6 bases and J by 4 bases, with 12 bases between them. This CDR3 region has 14 residues. In germline, CDR1 is MNHEY, CDR2 SVGAGI. CDR3 sequence: CASRKGVVNEKLFF. The CDR3 DNA sequence: TGTGCCAGCAGAAAAGGGGTCGTTAATGAAAAACTGTTTTTT.

CDR3 in amino acids: CASGIAPEQYF. CDR3 DNA: TGTGCCAGCGGAATAGCCCCCGAGCAGTACTTC. The V and J genes are TRBV28 and TRBJ2-7; D is unclear. V was pared by 8 bases and J by 6 bases, with 11 bases between. Per the germline V gene, CDR1 is MDHEN and CDR2 is SYDVKM. The CDR3 totals 11 residues. The variable domain in full, with the rest retrieved from reference TRBV28 and TRBJ2-7, is DVKVTQSSRYLVKRTGEKVFLECVQDMDHENMFWYRQDPGLGLRLIYFSYDVKMKEKGDIPEGYSVSREKKERFSLILESASTNQTSMYLCASGIAPEQYFGPGTRLTVT.

As for this clone: The sample contains more than one DNA sequence encoding this CDR3. V usage is TRBV5-1 and J usage is TRBJ2-4; perhaps TRBD1 as D (5 bases). Trimming stripped 0 bases from V and 5 bases from J, with 6 bases between. CDR1 and CDR2 from the germline V gene are SGHRS and YFSETQ. The CDR3 is 13 amino acids. CDR3 nucleotide sequence: TGCGCCAGCAGCTTGGGGGGCGAAAACATTCAGTACTTC. Its protein is CASSLGGENIQYF.

The chain is built from TRBV12-3 or TRBV12-4 and TRBJ2-2; TRBD2 matches at 7 bases. The J segment lost 2 bases and the V segment lost 10 bases, leaving 4 bases of the junction unmatched. The CDR3 is 13 residues long. The CDR3 here is CATSSGNTGELFF. CDR3 nucleotide sequence: TGTGCCACCTCTAGCGGAAACACCGGGGAGCTGTTTTTT.